The clone carrying this T cell receptor beta chain has a count of ten or more. What it binds is unknown. The CDR3 loop spans 18 amino acids. V trimming: 5 bases; J trimming: 4 bases; junction bases outside the gene matches: 8. MiXCR, applied by TCRdb to the reads, yields one record per CDR3 protein. The sample records 250,000 or so distinct CDR3 sequences, roughly 10% being singletons. The data were taken from a study of T cell repertoires in cytomegalovirus infection. At the level of the study: Signatures in public TCR beta sequences pointed to both CMV infection and matching HLA type.

The study, taken as a whole, reports: Within the response measured ex vivo, HLA-C-restricted CMV-specific TCR beta clonotypes were dominant. Cumulative public TCR beta family frequency identified carriers of CMV plus the relevant HLA.

What was sequenced was PBMCs. This chain links TRBV12-3 or TRBV12-4 with TRBJ2-2, with 15 nucleotides matching TRBD2. The clonotype comes from a human donor in good health (CMV status not recorded). Some clones in this sample may be carry-over from other donors' samples. CDR3 DNA: TGTGCCAGCAGTCCCAGGACTAGCGGGAGGGTTGGCACCGGGGAGCTGTTTTTT. Translating gives CASSPRTSGRVGTGELFF.